This T cell receptor (beta chain) was sequenced during a study of PD-1 blockade in classical Hodgkin lymphoma. The time point is: newly diagnosed, previously untreated cHL patient sample. PBMCs, once thawed, yielded CD8+ T cells isolated by magnetic negative selection. From germline, CDR1 is SGHVS and CDR2 FNYEAQ. The V and J ends lost 0 bases and 2 bases respectively, with 10 bases between them. The CDR3 covers 15 residues. TCRdb's copy holds only in-frame clones and misses some; the assay was immunoSEQ multiplex PCR. This table has around 23,000 clones, approximately 87% appearing once. This clone is medium-sized.

The J gene is TRBJ1-2, the V gene TRBV7-6, with a possible D match to TRBD1 (6 bases). Sequencing used CD8+ T cells from blood. This clonotype was obtained from a human donor with classical Hodgkin lymphoma. The DNA of the CDR3 is TGTGCCAGCAGCTTAGCTACAGGGAAAAACTATGGCTACACCTTC. Protein sequence: CASSLATGKNYGYTF.